The TCR beta chain described here comes from a study of OX40 agonist ivuxolimab in advanced cancers. In terms of the full investigation: The costimulatory receptor OX40 (CD134) was targeted by ivuxolimab, a fully human IgG2 agonistic monoclonal antibody. Intravenous ivuxolimab was administered to patients every 2 weeks at six dose levels: 0.01, 0.1, 0.3, 1.5, 3 and 10 mg/kg. Among the roughly 52 dose-escalation patients, 19 had hepatocellular carcinoma, roughly 15 melanoma, 9 renal cell carcinoma and 9 head and neck cancer. In the dose-escalation cohort, roughly 80% of patients were male, and the mean age was about 55 years, with a range of about 23 to 85. Patients were allowed to have had prior anti-PD-1, anti-PD-L1 or anti-CTLA-4 therapy, and 40% of the dose-escalation patients had previously received checkpoint inhibitors. Partial responses occurred in three dose-escalation patients, of whom one had hepatocellular carcinoma and two had cutaneous melanoma. The point of sequencing TCRbeta in the periphery was to test whether ivuxolimab changed TCR sequence diversity and drove clonal T-cell expansion. The paper describes the monotherapy dose-escalation part (N ≈ 52 patients) of the phase I trial of ivuxolimab. Beyond this particular receptor, the publication reports: Low levels of normalized T-cell clonal expansion were also seen in some nonresponding patients. In the 0.1-3.0 mg/kg groups, partial responders were among the patients with the lowest normalized peripheral clonal expansion, particularly in CD8+ T cells. After ivuxolimab, expanded clones were on average more numerous among CD8+ T cells than among CD4+ T cells. The antigen specificity of the peripheral T cells that underwent clonal expansion was not determined. At doses from 0.1 to 3.0 mg/kg, clonal expansion was seen in both CD4+ and CD8+ blood T cells between baseline and week 6.

The trial excluded patients who had a history of autoimmune disease or were on systemic immunosuppression. Peripheral blood for TCR sequencing was collected from all dose cohorts at baseline, on cycle 4 day 1, and on cycle 7 day 1. The samples were taken from a phase I, first-in-human, multicenter, open-label dose-escalation trial of ivuxolimab. The trial enrolled adults with locally advanced or metastatic head and neck squamous cell, hepatocellular, melanoma or renal cell carcinoma. Before TCR sequencing, CD4+ T cells and CD8+ T cells from peripheral blood were sorted into separate populations. For sequencing of the TCRbeta CDR3 region, genomic DNA was extracted from the sorted cells. TCRbeta CDR3 regions were sequenced using the immunoSEQ Assay. Entries here come from immuneACCESS through TCRdb and include only in-frame sequences with V and J called. Some clones fail to appear in such tables; in the studies checked, an unresolved V gene covers under half of the shortfall, and the cause of the remainder is unknown. The sample has approximately 61,000 clones on record, roughly nine tenths of them singletons. Roughly 1.9% of the sample is in the top ten clones.

A note on this clone: Its cognate antigen has yet to be identified. Base qualities are not at hand, and no much larger clone is one base apart.

The clonotype comes from an adult with an advanced solid tumor such as melanoma, head and neck, liver or kidney cancer. The specimen comprised CD4+ or CD8+ T cells sorted from blood, sampled in a trial of the OX40 agonist ivuxolimab.

The CDR3 region has the sequence CASSLGLVGNQPQHF. The nucleotide sequence reads TGTGCCAGCAGCTTAGGTCTTGTGGGGAATCAGCCCCAGCATTTT. The rearrangement combines TRBV7-2 with TRBJ1-5; no D segment can be confidently identified. V lost 1 base and J lost 4 bases; the stretch between them is 11 bases long. Based on the germline V gene, the CDR1 and CDR2 sequences are SGHTA and FQGNSA. The CDR3, cysteine through phenylalanine, is 15 amino acids long. CDR3 DNA is the only sequence kept; it has 45 bases, read in frame from the first base. With all but the CDR3 taken from the reference TRBV7-2 and TRBJ1-5 genes, the full variable domain is: GAGVSQSPSNKVTEKGKDVELRCDPISGHTALYWYRQSLGQGLEFLIYFQGNSAPDKSGLPSDRFSAERTGGSVSTLTIQRTQQEDSAVYLCASSLGLVGNQPQHFGDGTRLSIL.